This T cell receptor (beta chain) stems from a study of OX40 agonist ivuxolimab in advanced cancers. This clone was seen only once. The CDR3 is 14 amino acids. The germline V gene encodes CDR1 LNHDA and CDR2 SQIVND (reference sequence). V was pared by 5 bases and J by 3 bases, with 11 bases between. Produced via immunoSEQ multiplex PCR; TCRdb's table is partial and in-frame only. The sample includes roughly 58,000 clones, around 83% of them seen just once. This material consisted of CD4+ or CD8+ T cells sorted from blood, taken in a trial of the OX40 agonist ivuxolimab. This TCR came from an adult with an advanced solid tumor such as melanoma, head and neck, liver or kidney cancer. The rearrangement joins TRBV19 to TRBJ1-5; tentative D call: TRBD1 (6 bases). CDR3 region: CASSQTGSNQPQHF. In DNA form, the CDR3 reads TGTGCCAGTAGTCAGACAGGATCCAATCAGCCCCAGCATTTT. Variable domain in full (rest from reference TRBV19 and TRBJ1-5): DGGITQSPKYLFRKEGQNVTLSCEQNLNHDAMYWYRQDPGQGLRLIYYSQIVNDFQKGDIAEGYSVSREKKESFPLTVTSAQKNPTAFYLCASSQTGSNQPQHFGDGTRLSIL.